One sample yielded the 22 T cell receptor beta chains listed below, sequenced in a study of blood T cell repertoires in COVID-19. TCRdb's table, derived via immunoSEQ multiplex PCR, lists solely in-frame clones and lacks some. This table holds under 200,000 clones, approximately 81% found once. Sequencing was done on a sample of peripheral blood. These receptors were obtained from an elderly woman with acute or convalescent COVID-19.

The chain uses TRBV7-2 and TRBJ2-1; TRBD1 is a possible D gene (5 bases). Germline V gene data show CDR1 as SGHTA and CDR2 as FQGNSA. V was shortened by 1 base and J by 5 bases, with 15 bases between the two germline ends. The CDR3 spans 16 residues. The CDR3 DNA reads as TGTGCCAGCAGCTTAGGGGGCGCCTTACGCCACAATGAGCAGTTCTTC. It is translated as CASSLGGALRHNEQFF.

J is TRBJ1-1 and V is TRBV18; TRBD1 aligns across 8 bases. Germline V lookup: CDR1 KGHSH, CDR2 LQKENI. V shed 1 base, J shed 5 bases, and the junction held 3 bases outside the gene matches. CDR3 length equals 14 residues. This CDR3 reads CASSPRQGWTEAFF. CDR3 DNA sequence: TGTGCCAGCTCACCACGACAGGGGTGGACTGAAGCTTTCTTT.

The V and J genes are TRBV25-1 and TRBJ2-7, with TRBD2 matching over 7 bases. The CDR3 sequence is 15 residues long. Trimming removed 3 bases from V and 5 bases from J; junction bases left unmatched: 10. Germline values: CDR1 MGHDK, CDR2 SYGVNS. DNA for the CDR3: TGTGCCAGCAGTGATTATCGGGCGCTAGCGGACGAGCAGTACTTC. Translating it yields CASSDYRALADEQYF.

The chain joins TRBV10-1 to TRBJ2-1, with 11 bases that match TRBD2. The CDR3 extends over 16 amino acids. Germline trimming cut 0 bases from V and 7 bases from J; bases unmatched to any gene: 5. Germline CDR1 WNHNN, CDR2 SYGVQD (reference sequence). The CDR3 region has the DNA TGCGCCAGCAGTGAGTCGAAGCTAGCGGGAGGAAATGAGCAGTTCTTC. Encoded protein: CASSESKLAGGNEQFF.

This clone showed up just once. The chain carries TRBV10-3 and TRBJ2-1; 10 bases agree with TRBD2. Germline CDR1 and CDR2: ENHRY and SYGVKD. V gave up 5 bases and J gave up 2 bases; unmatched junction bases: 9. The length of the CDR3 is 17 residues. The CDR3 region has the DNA TGTGCCATCAGTAGAACTAGCGGGATCTCCCCCTACAATGAGCAGTTCTTC. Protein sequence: CAISRTSGISPYNEQFF.

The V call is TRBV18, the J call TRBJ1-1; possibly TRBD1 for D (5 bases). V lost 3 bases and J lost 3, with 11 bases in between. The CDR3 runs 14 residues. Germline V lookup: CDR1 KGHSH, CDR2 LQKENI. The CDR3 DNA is TGTGCCAGCTCACCGACAGAGTCCTACACTGAAGCTTTCTTT. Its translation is CASSPTESYTEAFF.

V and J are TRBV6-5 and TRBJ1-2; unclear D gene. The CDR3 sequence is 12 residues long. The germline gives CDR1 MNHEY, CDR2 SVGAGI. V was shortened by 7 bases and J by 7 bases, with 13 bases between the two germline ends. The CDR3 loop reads CASTRGEGGYTF. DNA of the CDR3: TGTGCCAGCACACGGGGAGAGGGTGGCTACACCTTC.

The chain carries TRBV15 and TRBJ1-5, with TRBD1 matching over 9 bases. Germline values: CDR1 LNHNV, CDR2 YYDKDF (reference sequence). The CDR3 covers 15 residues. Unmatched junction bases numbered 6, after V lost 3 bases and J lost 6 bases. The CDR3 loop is CATSSRDRALQPQHF. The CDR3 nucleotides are TGTGCCACCAGCAGTAGGGACAGGGCCCTTCAGCCCCAGCATTTT.

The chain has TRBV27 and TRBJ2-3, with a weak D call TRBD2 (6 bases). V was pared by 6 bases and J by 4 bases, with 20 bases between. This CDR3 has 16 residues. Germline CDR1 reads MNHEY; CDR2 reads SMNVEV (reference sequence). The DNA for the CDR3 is TGTGCCAGCAGCCCTCGGAAAGTTTGGAGGGCAGATACGCAGTATTTT. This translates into CASSPRKVWRADTQYF.

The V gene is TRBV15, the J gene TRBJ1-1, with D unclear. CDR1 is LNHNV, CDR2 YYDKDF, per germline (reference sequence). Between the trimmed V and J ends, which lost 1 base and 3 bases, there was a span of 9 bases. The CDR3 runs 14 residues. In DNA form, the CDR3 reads TGTGCCACCAGCAGAGTAGGGAGGGACACTGAAGCTTTCTTT. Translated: CATSRVGRDTEAFF. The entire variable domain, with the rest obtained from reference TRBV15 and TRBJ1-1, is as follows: DAMVIQNPRYQVTQFGKPVTLSCSQTLNHNVMYWYQQKSSQAPKLLFHYYDKDFNNEADTPDNFQSRRPNTSFCFLDIRSPGLGDTAMYLCATSRVGRDTEAFFGQGTRLTVV.

CDR3 residues: CSASLAGLSGANVLTF. CDR3 DNA sequence: TGCAGTGCTAGTCTAGCGGGCCTCTCTGGGGCCAACGTCCTGACTTTC. This sequence joins TRBV20-1 and TRBJ2-6; 8 bases are a match to TRBD2. The CDR3 extends over 16 amino acids. Germline V gives CDR1 DFQATT, CDR2 SNEGSKA (reference sequence). With 3 bases clipped from V and 0 bases from J, the junction kept 4 bases outside the gene matches.

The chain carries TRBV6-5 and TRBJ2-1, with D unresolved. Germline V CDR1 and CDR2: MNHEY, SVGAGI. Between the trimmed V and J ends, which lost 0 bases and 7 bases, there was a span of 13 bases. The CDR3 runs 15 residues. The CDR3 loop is CASSYSGGSGNEQFF. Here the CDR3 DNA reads TGTGCCAGCAGTTACTCCGGTGGTTCCGGTAATGAGCAGTTCTTC.

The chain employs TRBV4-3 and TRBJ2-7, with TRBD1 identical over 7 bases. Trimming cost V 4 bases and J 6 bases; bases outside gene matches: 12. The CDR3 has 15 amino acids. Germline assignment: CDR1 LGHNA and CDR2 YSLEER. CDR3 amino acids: CASSRQEVAGGEQYF. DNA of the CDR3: TGCGCCAGCAGCCGACAGGAAGTGGCAGGGGGCGAGCAGTACTTC.

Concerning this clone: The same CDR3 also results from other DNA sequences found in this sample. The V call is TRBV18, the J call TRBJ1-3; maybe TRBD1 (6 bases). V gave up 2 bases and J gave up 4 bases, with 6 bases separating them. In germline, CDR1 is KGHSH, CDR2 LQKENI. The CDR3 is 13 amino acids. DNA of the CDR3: TGTGCCAGCTCACCAGGGACAGGAAACACCATATATTTT. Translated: CASSPGTGNTIYF.

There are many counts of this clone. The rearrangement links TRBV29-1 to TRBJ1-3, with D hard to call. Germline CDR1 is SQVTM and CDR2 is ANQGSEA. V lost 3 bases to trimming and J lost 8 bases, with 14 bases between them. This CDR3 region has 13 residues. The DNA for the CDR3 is TGCAGCGTTGATTCTATCGACGGAGACACCATATATTTT. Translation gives CSVDSIDGDTIYF.

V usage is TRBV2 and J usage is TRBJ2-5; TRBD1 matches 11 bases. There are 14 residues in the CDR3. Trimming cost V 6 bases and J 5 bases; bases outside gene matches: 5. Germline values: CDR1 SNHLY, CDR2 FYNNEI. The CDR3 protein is CASSGQGAWETQYF. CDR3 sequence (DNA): TGTGCCAGCAGCGGACAGGGGGCGTGGGAGACCCAGTACTTC.

In DNA form, the CDR3 reads TGCGCCAGCAGCCAAACTAGGACAGATAATTCACCCCTCCACTTT. As protein: CASSQTRTDNSPLHF. V and J are TRBV4-3 and TRBJ1-6; TRBD1 might be the D (6 bases). The germline gives CDR1 LGHNA, CDR2 YSLEER. The CDR3 length is 15 residues. V was clipped by 2 bases and J by 5 bases, with 10 bases between them.

Here the CDR3 DNA reads TGTGCCAGCGAGGGCCGGGTCCCAGATACGCAGTATTTT. Protein sequence: CASEGRVPDTQYF. The chain couples TRBV7-9 to TRBJ2-3; TRBD2 is a possible D gene (5 bases). CDR3 length: 13 amino acids. CDR1 is SEHNR, CDR2 FQNEAQ, per germline (reference sequence). Trimming cost V 8 bases and J 4 bases, with 13 bases left between them.

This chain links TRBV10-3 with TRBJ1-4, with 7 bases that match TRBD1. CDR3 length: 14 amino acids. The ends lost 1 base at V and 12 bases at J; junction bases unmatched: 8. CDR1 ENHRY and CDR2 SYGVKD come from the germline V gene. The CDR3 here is CAISELGRGTELFF. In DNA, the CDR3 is TGTGCCATCAGTGAGTTGGGCAGGGGGACCGAACTGTTTTTT.

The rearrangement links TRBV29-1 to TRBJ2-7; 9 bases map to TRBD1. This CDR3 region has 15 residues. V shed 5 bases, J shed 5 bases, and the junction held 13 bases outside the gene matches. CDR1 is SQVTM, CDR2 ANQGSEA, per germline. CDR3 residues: CSVNRQGEVQDEQYF. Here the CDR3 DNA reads TGCAGCGTTAATAGACAGGGGGAGGTCCAAGACGAGCAGTACTTC.

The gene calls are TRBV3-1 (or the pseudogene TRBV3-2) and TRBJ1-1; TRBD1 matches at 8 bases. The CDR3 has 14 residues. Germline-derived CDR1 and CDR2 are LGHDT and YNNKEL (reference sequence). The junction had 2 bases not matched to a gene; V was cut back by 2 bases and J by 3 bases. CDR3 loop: CASSQPGGYTEAFF. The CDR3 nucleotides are TGTGCCAGCAGCCAACCAGGGGGCTACACTGAAGCTTTCTTT.

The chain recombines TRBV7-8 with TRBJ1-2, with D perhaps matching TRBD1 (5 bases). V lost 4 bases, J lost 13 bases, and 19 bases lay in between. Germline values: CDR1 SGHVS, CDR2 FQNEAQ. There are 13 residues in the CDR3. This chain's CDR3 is CASSSQTATLITF. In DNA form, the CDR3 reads TGTGCCAGCAGCTCACAGACAGCTACACTAATCACCTTC.